The rows below give T cell receptor beta chains drawn from one sample of a study of human T cells and chemical hapten exposure. TCRdb fed the RACE reads into MiXCR, producing one record per CDR3 protein. The table lists some 74,000 distinct CDR3 sequences, over 10% of them singletons, with more than 4.5% in the top ten. Sequenced material: whole blood, taken in connection with sensitization to the hapten diphenylcyclopropenone (DPC). These receptors all come from a woman in her forties or fifties with alopecia areata. Some clones in this sample may be carry-over from other donors' samples. The CDR3 runs from the conserved cysteine through the conserved F or W. A D gene is named only where the DNA matches it firmly. Size tells how often a clone was seen (once, few, many) or the class of an expanded clone, and some rows leave it out.

d_call,j_call,v_call,clone_size,cdr3_length,cdr3_aa,cdr3_nt
TRBD1,TRBJ1-4,TRBV7-9,few,14,CATEAGGSNEKLFF,TGTGCCACCGAGGCAGGGGGGAGTAATGAAAAACTGTTTTTT
.,TRBJ1-4,TRBV5-1,few,18,CASSFRQKAGATNEKLFF,TGCGCCAGCAGCTTTCGACAGAAGGCGGGTGCAACTAATGAAAAACTGTTTTTT
.,TRBJ2-7,TRBV11-2,.,15,CASSLDTGSGDEQYF,TGTGCCAGCAGCTTAGATACCGGATCAGGGGACGAGCAGTACTTC
.,TRBJ2-5,TRBV7-2,many,13,CASSPPYQETQYF,TGTGCCAGCAGCCCCCCCTACCAAGAGACCCAGTACTTC
TRBD2,TRBJ2-5,TRBV12-5,few,15,CASAPLAGGRETQYF,TGTGCTAGTGCCCCACTAGCGGGAGGGCGAGAGACCCAGTACTTC
TRBD1,TRBJ1-1,TRBV2,many,12,CASRRDRGEAFF,TGTGCCAGCAGAAGGGACAGGGGTGAAGCTTTCTTT
.,TRBJ2-2,TRBV9,few,13,CASSPRATGELFF,TGTGCCAGCAGCCCCAGGGCCACCGGGGAGCTGTTTTTT
.,TRBJ2-1,TRBV7-8,few,12,CASSLSRDEQFF,TGTGCCAGCAGCTTAAGCCGCGATGAGCAGTTCTTC
.,TRBJ2-1,TRBV15,.,14,CATSRARGRNEQFF,TGTGCCACCAGCAGAGCGAGGGGCCGCAATGAGCAGTTCTTC
TRBD2,TRBJ2-5,TRBV7-2,many,13,CASSSLAGGTQYF,TGTGCCAGCAGCTCCCTAGCGGGAGGGACCCAGTACTTC
.,TRBJ2-4,TRBV27,.,15,CASSFQQRGQNIQYF,TGTGCCAGCAGTTTCCAACAGAGGGGTCAAAACATTCAGTACTTC
.,TRBJ1-2,TRBV10-2,many,14,CASSEPGGGYGYTF,TGCGCCAGCAGTGAGCCAGGTGGGGGCTATGGCTACACCTTC
.,TRBJ2-1,TRBV7-2,.,16,CASSLALWGSYNEQFF,TGTGCCAGCAGCTTAGCCTTGTGGGGCTCCTACAATGAGCAGTTCTTC
.,TRBJ1-6,TRBV2,many,16,CASSWDGDSYNSPLHF,TGTGCCAGCAGTTGGGACGGAGACTCCTATAATTCACCCCTCCACTTT
.,TRBJ2-1,TRBV20-1,few,12,CSAIRQTNEQFF,TGCAGTGCTATCAGACAAACCAATGAGCAGTTCTTC
.,TRBJ2-2,TRBV30,many,14,CAWRLQGPTGELFF,TGTGCCTGGAGATTACAGGGACCCACCGGGGAGCTGTTTTTT
TRBD2,TRBJ2-3,TRBV5-1,few,16,CASSLEVAGVTDTQYF,TGCGCCAGCAGCTTGGAAGTAGCGGGAGTGACAGATACGCAGTATTTT
.,TRBJ2-5,TRBV2,many,12,CASSLGLGPRGF,TGTGCCAGCAGTCTAGGCCTAGGGCCCAGGGGTTTC
.,TRBJ1-1,TRBV14,many,14,CASSPRLLNTEAFF,TGTGCCAGCAGCCCCAGGCTTTTGAACACTGAAGCTTTCTTT
.,TRBJ1-1,TRBV9,.,13,CASSVGANTEAFF,TGTGCCAGCAGCGTTGGGGCTAACACTGAAGCTTTCTTT
TRBD1,TRBJ1-2,TRBV3-1,many,14,CASSQLRGTDGYTF,TGTGCCAGCAGCCAACTCAGGGGGACTGATGGCTACACCTTC
TRBD1,TRBJ2-5,TRBV7-8,many,15,CASSQKQGVQETQYF,TGTGCCAGCAGCCAGAAACAGGGGGTACAAGAGACCCAGTACTTC
TRBD2,TRBJ2-1,TRBV7-7,many,14,CASSPVGGNNEQFF,TGTGCCAGCAGCCCAGTGGGAGGGAACAATGAGCAGTTCTTC
.,TRBJ2-7,TRBV7-6,.,14,CASSLDQPTGEQYF,TGTGCCAGCAGCTTAGACCAGCCTACCGGGGAGCAGTACTTC
TRBD2,TRBJ2-5,TRBV24-1,many,16,CATSDLAGGVQETQYF,TGTGCCACCAGTGATTTAGCGGGAGGTGTCCAAGAGACCCAGTACTTC
.,TRBJ2-7,TRBV18,few,12,CASSPGPREQYF,TGTGCCAGCTCACCTGGGCCGCGCGAGCAGTACTTC
TRBD2,TRBJ2-5,TRBV7-8,.,16,CASSMGLAGGQETQYF,TGTGCCAGCAGCATGGGACTAGCGGGAGGGCAAGAGACCCAGTACTTC
.,TRBJ2-2,TRBV29-1,.,12,CSVDRGTGELFF,TGCAGCGTTGATCGAGGCACCGGGGAGCTGTTTTTT
.,TRBJ2-3,TRBV28,.,14,CASRQGPRTDTQYF,TGTGCCAGCAGACAGGGACCCCGCACAGATACGCAGTATTTT
TRBD1,TRBJ2-2,TRBV5-1,few,16,CASSLEGAKNTGELFF,TGCGCCAGCAGCTTGGAGGGGGCGAAGAACACCGGGGAGCTGTTTTTT
.,TRBJ2-5,TRBV6-5,.,14,CASSYLDRKETQYF,TGTGCCAGCAGTTACTTAGACAGGAAAGAGACCCAGTACTTC
TRBD1,TRBJ2-1,TRBV2,.,15,CASEWAGTGMYEQFF,TGTGCCAGCGAATGGGCCGGGACAGGGATGTATGAGCAGTTCTTC
.,TRBJ2-1,TRBV7-9,many,15,CASSLRRTANNEQFF,TGTGCCAGCAGCTTACGCAGGACAGCAAACAATGAGCAGTTCTTC
TRBD1,TRBJ2-1,TRBV15,few,17,CATSREADRGVADEQFF,TGTGCCACCAGCAGGGAAGCCGACAGGGGTGTTGCAGATGAGCAGTTCTTC
.,TRBJ1-2,TRBV29-1,few,12,CSVPRGVYGYTF,TGCAGCGTACCTAGAGGAGTCTATGGCTACACCTTC
TRBD2,TRBJ2-1,TRBV28,many,17,CASSKPGTSGPYNEQFF,TGTGCCAGCAGCAAACCCGGGACTAGCGGACCCTACAATGAGCAGTTCTTC
.,TRBJ1-1,TRBV3-1,.,14,CASSQGSRPVEAFF,TGTGCCAGCAGCCAAGGTAGCCGTCCTGTTGAAGCTTTCTTT
TRBD2,TRBJ2-3,TRBV10-3,many,15,CAISGSLAGQDTQYF,TGTGCCATCAGTGGTAGCCTAGCGGGACAAGATACGCAGTATTTT
.,TRBJ2-7,TRBV12-3/TRBV12-4,many,13,CASSLSGFGEQYF,TGTGCCAGCAGTTTATCGGGTTTTGGCGAGCAGTACTTC
.,TRBJ2-3,TRBV20-1,few,14,CSASSGARGDTQYF,TGCAGTGCTAGTTCGGGAGCAAGGGGAGATACGCAGTATTTT
.,TRBJ2-5,TRBV6-5,.,14,CASSYGQPQETQYF,TGTGCCAGCAGTTACGGGCAGCCCCAAGAGACCCAGTACTTC
.,TRBJ2-1,TRBV21-1,.,14,CASLGLAGYNEQFF,TGTGCCAGCCTGGGACTAGCGGGGTACAATGAGCAGTTCTTC
.,TRBJ2-2,TRBV29-1,.,14,CSVSPSVVAGVLFF,TGCAGCGTGTCCCCCTCCGTGGTAGCCGGGGTGCTGTTTTTT
TRBD2,TRBJ2-3,TRBV6-2/TRBV6-3,many,14,CASSYGRATDTQYF,TGTGCCAGCAGTTACGGGAGGGCCACAGATACGCAGTATTTT
.,TRBJ2-2,TRBV19,few,12,CASRLNTGELFF,TGTGCCAGTAGACTGAACACCGGGGAGCTGTTTTTT
.,TRBJ1-5,TRBV18,.,14,CASSPGMSNQPQHF,TGTGCCAGCTCACCGGGGATGTCAAATCAGCCCCAGCATTTT
.,TRBJ1-6,TRBV11-2,.,12,CASSPVEAPLHF,TGTGCCAGCAGCCCGGTCGAGGCACCCCTCCACTTT
.,TRBJ1-4,TRBV7-9,.,12,CASSPLTGKLFF,TGTGCCAGCAGCCCCCTGACGGGGAAACTGTTTTTT
TRBD2,TRBJ2-7,TRBV7-8,.,19,CASSLATLSGRAPSYEQYF,TGTGCCAGCAGCTTAGCCACCTTGAGCGGGAGGGCCCCCTCCTACGAGCAGTACTTC
TRBD1,TRBJ2-7,TRBV20-1,many,14,CSATGDNQLYEQYF,TGCAGTGCAACAGGGGACAACCAGCTATACGAGCAGTACTTC
TRBD1,TRBJ2-6,TRBV11-2,few,18,CASRPPTGINSGANVLTF,TGTGCCAGCAGGCCACCGACAGGGATCAACTCTGGGGCCAACGTCCTGACTTTC
.,TRBJ1-1,TRBV2,many,14,CASSDPRKETEAFF,TGTGCCAGCAGTGACCCCAGGAAGGAAACTGAAGCTTTCTTT
TRBD2,TRBJ2-1,TRBV11-2,.,20,CASSLVPTSGRALGYNEQFF,TGTGCCAGCAGCTTAGTCCCGACTAGCGGGAGGGCCCTTGGGTACAATGAGCAGTTCTTC
TRBD2,TRBJ2-3,TRBV4-2,.,16,CASSRLTSGTTDTQYF,TGTGCCAGCAGCCGACTGACTAGCGGGACTACAGATACGCAGTATTTT
TRBD2,TRBJ2-3,TRBV12-3/TRBV12-4,.,17,CASKPRTSGTATDTQYF,TGTGCCAGCAAACCTAGGACTAGCGGGACCGCAACAGATACGCAGTATTTT
.,TRBJ1-2,TRBV19,many,12,CASSIGGSGYTF,TGTGCCAGTAGTATTGGGGGGAGCGGCTACACCTTC
.,TRBJ1-2,TRBV19,many,15,CASKRTGTGNYGYTF,TGTGCCAGTAAAAGGACGGGAACAGGGAACTATGGCTACACCTTC